Ten or more counts support the clone carrying this T cell receptor (beta chain). Its antigen is not identified. The data are from a study of response to subunit inactivated influenza vaccine. General study points: Authors suggested each seasonal influenza vaccination recruits few new T cells.

TCRdb re-called the RT-PCR reads through MiXCR, storing one row per CDR3 protein. The sample lists roughly 700,000 distinct CDR3 sequences; around a sixth were seen once. V was cut by 3 bases and J by 10 bases, with 13 bases left in between. Per germline, CDR1 MNHNS and CDR2 SASEGT. This CDR3 has 13 amino acids. This chain connects TRBV6-1 to TRBJ2-1; D remains unclear. This TCR was recovered from a man over 45 who received an inactivated influenza vaccine. The sample was PBMCs from blood, taken about 12 days after vaccination. DNA for the CDR3: TGTGCCAGCAGTGAGTTCCTGGGCCGAGAGCAGTTCTTC. Its protein product is CASSEFLGREQFF.